A single T cell receptor (beta chain) is shown here with its context. Its antigen is unidentified. This entry is derived from a study of cytomegalovirus exposure and HLA in healthy donors. Study in general: A preliminary data release comprised roughly 85 million unique TCRs obtained from HLA-typed donors.

CDR3 length: 16 residues. Germline V CDR1 and CDR2: SGHRS, YFSETQ. Trimming removed 0 bases from V and 8 bases from J, with 18 bases in between. Primers for the PCR totalled 60 Vbeta and 13 Jbeta. Using immunoSEQ multiplex PCR, the repertoire was profiled, and TCRdb retains in-frame clones only, with some absent. The data contain roughly 150,000 clones, over 75% of them singletons. Findings of the study overall: Most TCR sequences proved rare, with some public TCRs found in many donors.

V gene TRBV5-1 combines with J gene TRBJ2-1; D is possibly TRBD2 (6 bases). The specimen was PBMCs. This clonotype was obtained from a female donor in good health and CMV-seronegative. DNA of the CDR3: TGCGCCAGCAGCTTGGGACCGGGGGAAGGTGAGGATGAGCAGTTCTTC. Residues: CASSLGPGEGEDEQFF.